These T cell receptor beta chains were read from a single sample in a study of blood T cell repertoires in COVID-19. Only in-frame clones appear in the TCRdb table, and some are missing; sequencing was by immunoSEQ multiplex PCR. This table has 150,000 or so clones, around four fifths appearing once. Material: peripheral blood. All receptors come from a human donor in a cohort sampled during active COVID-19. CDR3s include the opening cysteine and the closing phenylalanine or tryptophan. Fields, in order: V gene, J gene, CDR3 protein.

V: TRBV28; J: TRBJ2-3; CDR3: CASRSWAGGLIDTQYF
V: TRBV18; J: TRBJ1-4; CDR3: CASSPDSATNEKLFF
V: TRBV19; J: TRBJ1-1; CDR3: CASSTRRSTEAFF
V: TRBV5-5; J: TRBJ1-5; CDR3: CASSWGHRGGDQPQHF
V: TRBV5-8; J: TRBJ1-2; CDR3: CASSLGSYGYTF
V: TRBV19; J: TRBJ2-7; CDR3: CASSSTVSYEQYF
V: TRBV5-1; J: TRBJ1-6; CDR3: CASSLFVGGDNSPLHF
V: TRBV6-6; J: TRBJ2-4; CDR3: CASSNSGTGRLHIQYF
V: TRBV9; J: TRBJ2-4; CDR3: CASSPWGQENIQYF
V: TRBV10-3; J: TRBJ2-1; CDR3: CAISAPRDRPMSSYNEQFF
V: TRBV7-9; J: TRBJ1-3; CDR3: CASSLQGAGNTIYF
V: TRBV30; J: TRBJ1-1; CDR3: CAWSPDRDTEAFF
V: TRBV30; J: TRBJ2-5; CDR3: CAWSRTASGGEETQYF
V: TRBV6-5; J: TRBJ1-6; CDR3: CASSQGGSPLHF
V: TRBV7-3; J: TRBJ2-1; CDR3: CASSQSGLAGYEQFF
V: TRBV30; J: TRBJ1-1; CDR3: CAWSQGLRGTEAFF
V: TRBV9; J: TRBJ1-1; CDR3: CASRGDRVNTEAFF
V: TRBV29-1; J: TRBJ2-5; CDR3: CSVRGSDVETQYF
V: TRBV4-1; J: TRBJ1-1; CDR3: CASSQGPTGGAPEAFF
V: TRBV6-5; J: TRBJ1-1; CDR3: CASSKQGKVAEAFF
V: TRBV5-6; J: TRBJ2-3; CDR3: CASSLKGEDTQYF